This record covers a single T cell receptor beta chain. Germline CDR1 SGDLS, CDR2 YYNGEE. This CDR3 contains 16 residues. Trimming took 3 bases from V and 3 from J; bases not matched to a gene: 7. Data came from immunoSEQ multiplex PCR; TCRdb stores just in-frame clones and leaves some out. The profile covers 90,000 to 100,000 clones, with approximately 94% appearing a single time and approximately 2.2% taken by the ten largest. This entry comes from a study of T cell changes during pregnancy in multiple sclerosis. Sequenced material: peripheral blood, taken in the third trimester of pregnancy. The sequence was collected from a female donor with multiple sclerosis, enrolled in a pregnancy study. This rearrangement joins TRBV9 to TRBJ2-1; 9 positions match TRBD1. The CDR3 spells CASSAGQGLFYNEQFF. The CDR3 DNA reads as TGTGCCAGCAGCGCGGGACAGGGTTTATTCTACAATGAGCAGTTCTTC.